This T cell receptor (beta chain) appears in the sequencing data of a study of blood T cell repertoires in COVID-19 (dated by TCRdb to 2018 to 2021). Concerning the study at large: Samples covering the acute and convalescent phases of COVID-19 were provided by collaborators in the United States, Italy and Spain. Nearly every sample came with metadata listing a de-identified subject ID, COVID-19 status, age in years and sex. Subjects who had been exposed to COVID-19, were actively infected with it, or had recovered from it provided the deeply sampled blood TCRbeta repertoires that made up the dataset. The samples were drawn from the first 160 participants of the ongoing ImmuneRACE study and from 1,254 subjects provided by 6 global collaborators. The material from the prospective study consisted of cDNA or gDNA derived from T cells, B-cell-depleted T cells, or PBMCs. Where available, HLA class I and class II types were obtained from metadata supplied by the sample provider rather than from assay-based typing. The repertoires were released in a freely available public database meant as a resource for research on the immune response to SARS-CoV-2.

From cysteine to phenylalanine, the CDR3 is 10 amino acids long. Only the CDR3 part of the read is kept: 30 bases, read in frame from the first base. Trimming costs V 7 bases and J 8 bases, and their ends lie 8 bases apart. Study-level results and caveats: Clinical and demographic metadata were provided uncurated, with the amount varying by source and participant.

Concerning this clone itself: Its binding antigen is unknown. No clone much larger than this one lies a single base away; base qualities are absent.

Samples from volunteer blood donors who had recovered from COVID-19 were contributed by a second Seattle source. Collaborating institutions collected whole blood in K2EDTA tubes following their own protocols. For TCRbeta analysis, collaborators shipped samples in one of three forms: frozen whole blood, isolated PBMCs, or DNA extracted from either of those sample types. TCRbeta CDR3 regions were amplified from genomic DNA using the immunoSEQ Assay, a bias-controlled multiplex PCR. In the source study's methods: The number of nucleated cells in each sample was estimated by amplification of reference gene primers within the assay. To quantify the absolute abundance of each unique TCRbeta CDR3 rearrangement, sequence reads were collapsed and filtered. For each sample, productive Simpson clonality was calculated as the square root of Simpson's diversity index across productive rearrangements. The table was pulled from immuneACCESS by TCRdb, which kept in-frame rearrangements only. Such tables lose some clones; where checked, under half of the loss comes from unresolved V genes, and the rest has no known cause. Clone size and V and J calls were adopted from that table, with D and trimming inferred from the DNA. Present in this sample are roughly 300,000 clones, approximately 87% of which were seen just once. The ten largest clones take up about 8% of the sample.

The chain was built from TRBV12-3 or TRBV12-4 and TRBJ1-2, with the D segment identity uncertain. This sequence originates from a woman aged 50 to 65 who had recovered from COVID-19. Sequenced sample: peripheral blood. The sequenced DNA is TGTGCCAGCATTTCTTCGGGCTACACCTTC. It translates to CASISSGYTF.